The 18 T cell receptor beta chains below all came from one sample that was sequenced in a study of T cell changes during pregnancy in multiple sclerosis. Profiled with immunoSEQ multiplex PCR; TCRdb holds only in-frame clones, not every one. The data hold approximately 61,000 clones, with roughly 86% observed a single time. Sample: peripheral blood, taken in the first trimester of pregnancy. The receptors derive from a female donor with multiple sclerosis, enrolled in a pregnancy study.

The rearrangement joins TRBV7-8 to TRBJ1-5; the D gene is possibly TRBD1 (5 bases). From germline, CDR1 is SGHVS and CDR2 FQNEAQ. The CDR3 has 16 residues. Trimming left V 4 bases short and J 4 bases short, with 17 bases between. Written as DNA, the CDR3 is TGTGCCAGCAGCTCGGCGGGGCAGGGAAGGAATCAGCCCCAGCATTTT. It is translated as CASSSAGQGRNQPQHF.

V is TRBV7-9 and J is TRBJ2-5; 12 nucleotides match TRBD2. The germline gives CDR1 SEHNR, CDR2 FQNEAQ (reference sequence). With 5 bases clipped from V and 5 bases from J, the junction kept 9 bases outside the gene matches. This CDR3 region has 16 residues. Here the CDR3 reads CASSLRLAGVGETQYF. The CDR3 DNA reads as TGTGCCAGCAGCCTAAGACTAGCGGGAGTGGGGGAGACCCAGTACTTC.

This clone was recorded once. This chain joins TRBV28 and TRBJ2-7; TRBD1 might be the D (7 bases). The length of the CDR3 is 16 residues. Germline-derived CDR1 and CDR2 are MDHEN and SYDVKM. V was pared by 2 bases and J by 4 bases, with 18 bases between. CDR3 in amino acids: CASSLGAAGGLYEQYF. For the CDR3, the DNA is TGTGCCAGCAGTTTAGGCGCGGCAGGGGGACTTTACGAGCAGTACTTC.

This rearrangement joins TRBV6-1 to TRBJ2-5; 9 bases are a match to TRBD2. This CDR3 has 13 residues. With V trimmed by 5 bases and J by 5 bases, 3 bases remained unmatched. The germline CDR1 and CDR2 sequences are MNHNS and SASEGT. The CDR3 DNA sequence: TGTGCCAGCAGTAGCGGGAGGAGGGAGACCCAGTACTTC. The encoded protein is CASSSGRRETQYF.

This chain connects TRBV13 to TRBJ2-7; 13 bases fit TRBD2. With V trimmed by 3 bases and J by 6 bases, 2 bases remained unmatched. Germline V CDR1 and CDR2: PRHDT, FYEKMQ (reference sequence). The CDR3 contains 14 residues. The CDR3 DNA is TGTGCCAGCAGCTTGGGACTAGCGGGAACCGAGCAGTACTTC. It is translated as CASSLGLAGTEQYF.

V and J are TRBV7-2 and TRBJ1-2, with TRBD1 identical over 7 bases. V shed 2 bases, J shed 10 bases, and the junction held 7 bases outside the gene matches. The CDR3 sequence is 13 residues long. Germline CDR1 reads SGHTA; CDR2 reads FQGNSA. Written as DNA, the CDR3 is TGTGCCAGCAGCTTATTAACAGGGGTGGACTACACCTTC. It specifies CASSLLTGVDYTF.

The rearrangement links TRBV5-1 to TRBJ2-2; a weak D match, TRBD1 (6 bases). CDR3 size: 15 residues. Trimming stripped 3 bases from V and 1 base from J, with 10 bases between. In germline, CDR1 is SGHRS, CDR2 YFSETQ. The CDR3 DNA reads TGCGCCAGCAGCTCAAAGACAGGGAACACCGGGGAGCTGTTTTTT. This gives the protein CASSSKTGNTGELFF.

The J gene is TRBJ2-7, the V gene TRBV5-4; 11 bases are a match to TRBD2. The V gene end was trimmed by 2 bases and the J gene end by 1 base; junction bases not matched to a gene: 5. Germline V gives CDR1 SGHNT, CDR2 YYREEE (reference sequence). The CDR3 contains 16 residues. The CDR3, as DNA: TGTGCCAGCAGCTTCCCCGGGACTAGCGGTTCCTACGAGCAGTACTTC. Its protein is CASSFPGTSGSYEQYF.

V gene TRBV5-4 combines with J gene TRBJ2-5; D is possibly TRBD1 (5 bases). V was shortened by 4 bases and J by 2 bases, with 12 bases between the two germline ends. CDR1 and CDR2 from the germline V gene are SGHNT and YYREEE (reference sequence). The CDR3 contains 14 residues. The CDR3 bases are TGTGCCAGCAGCCCCAGACAGAGGCAAGAGACCCAGTACTTC. Residues: CASSPRQRQETQYF.

The rearrangement uses TRBV6-1 and TRBJ2-7; D is possibly TRBD1 (6 bases). V lost 0 bases to trimming and J lost 6 bases, with 9 bases between them. Germline assignment: CDR1 MNHNS and CDR2 SASEGT. This CDR3 has 13 amino acids. The CDR3, as DNA: TGTGCCAGCAGTGAAGCGCAGGGGTTCGAGCAGTACTTC. This codes for CASSEAQGFEQYF.

The chain couples TRBV25-1 to TRBJ1-3, with no clear D. There are 13 residues in the CDR3. Trimming cost V 7 bases and J 0 bases, with 7 bases left between them. In germline, CDR1 is MGHDK, CDR2 SYGVNS. CDR3 DNA: TGTGCCAGCACATCAGGCTCTGGAAACACCATATATTTT. This codes for CASTSGSGNTIYF.

The chain couples TRBV6-5 to TRBJ1-1; TRBD1 agrees at 8 bases. The CDR3 has 14 residues. Germline V gene data show CDR1 as MNHEY and CDR2 as SVGAGI. With 6 bases clipped from V and 5 bases from J, the junction kept 8 bases outside the gene matches. The DNA for the CDR3 is TGTGCCAGCAGCACCGGACAGGGAAGTACTGAAGCTTTCTTT. Amino acid sequence: CASSTGQGSTEAFF.

The V gene is TRBV18, the J gene TRBJ2-5; no reliable D call. V lost 2 bases to trimming and J lost 1 base, with 8 bases between them. Germline CDR1 reads KGHSH; CDR2 reads LQKENI. The CDR3 sequence is 14 residues long. The DNA for the CDR3 is TGTGCCAGCTCACCAGACACCTTCCAAGAGACCCAGTACTTC. It encodes CASSPDTFQETQYF. The variable domain in full, completed from reference TRBV18 and TRBJ2-5, reads NAGVMQNPRHLVRRRGQEARLRCSPMKGHSHVYWYRQLPEEGLKFMVYLQKENIIDESGMPKERFSAEFPKEGPSILRIQQVVRGDSAAYFCASSPDTFQETQYFGPGTRLLVL.

The CDR3 sequence: CASQGAGIDGYTF. The CDR3 DNA follows: TGTGCCAGCCAGGGGGCCGGGATCGATGGCTACACCTTC. This chain joins TRBV27 and TRBJ1-2; TRBD1 agrees at 8 bases. The CDR3 loop spans 13 amino acids. CDR1 and CDR2 (germline): MNHEY, SMNVEV (reference sequence). J gave up 6 bases and V 8 bases, and 8 bases lay outside the gene matches.

V is TRBV6-1 and J is TRBJ2-7; D is unresolved. The CDR3 is made up of 16 amino acids. V was clipped by 0 bases and J by 3 bases, with 15 bases between them. Germline CDR1 and CDR2: MNHNS and SASEGT. This CDR3 reads CASSEARGYLNYEQYF. In DNA, the CDR3 is TGTGCCAGCAGTGAAGCGCGCGGATACTTGAACTACGAGCAGTACTTC.

This chain joins TRBV11-3 and TRBJ2-1, with 14 nucleotides matching TRBD2. V was pared by 1 base and J by 6 bases, with 11 bases of the junction left unmatched. The V gene's germline CDR1 is SGHNT and CDR2 YENEEA. This CDR3 comprises 19 residues. CDR3 sequence reads: CASSLGRLAGGGGSNEQFF. In nucleotides, the CDR3 is TGTGCCAGCAGCTTAGGACGACTAGCGGGAGGGGGGGGGAGCAATGAGCAGTTCTTC.

The sample holds a few counts of this clone. The CDR3 coding sequence is TGTGCCAGCAGCTCGGGACTAGCTGGCTACAATGAGCAGTTCTTC. Its translation: CASSSGLAGYNEQFF. The chain employs TRBV7-9 and TRBJ2-1; TRBD2 aligns across 9 bases. Germline-derived CDR1 and CDR2 are SEHNR and FQNEAQ (reference sequence). The CDR3 spans 15 residues. After removal of 4 bases from V and 3 bases from J, the junction contained 4 bases not matched to a gene.

The chain recombines TRBV5-8 with TRBJ2-5, with 11 bases lining up with TRBD2. The CDR3 spans 17 residues. With V trimmed by 4 bases and J by 3 bases, 11 bases remained unmatched. The germline gives CDR1 SGHTS, CDR2 YDEGEE. The CDR3 loop is CASSRGLAGGPEETQYF. The CDR3 DNA sequence: TGTGCCAGCAGCCGGGGCCTAGCGGGAGGCCCTGAAGAGACCCAGTACTTC.